This passage covers 5 T cell receptor beta chains from one sample sequenced in a study of CD8 T cells in ankylosing spondylitis. Via MiXCR, TCRdb re-called the 5' RACE reads, giving one row per CDR3 protein. The table lists approximately 150,000 distinct CDR3 sequences, approximately 44% of them singletons. Sequencing was performed on synovial fluid, either unsorted or a sorted T cell fraction (not recorded which). The origin of the receptors is a male donor with ankylosing spondylitis.

The chain recombines TRBV7-3 with TRBJ1-3, with TRBD1 as a possible D gene (6 bases). V lost 3 bases to trimming and J lost 3 bases, with 18 bases between them. The CDR3 consists of 17 residues. Looked up from germline, CDR1 is SGHTA and CDR2 is FQGTGA. CDR3 sequence (DNA): TGTGCCAGCAGCTTCCCGAACAGGGAGCCCGGTGGAAACACCATATATTTT. This codes for CASSFPNREPGGNTIYF. The full variable domain, in which reference TRBV7-3 and TRBJ1-3 provide the parts outside the CDR3, is GAGVSQTPSNKVTEKGKYVELRCDPISGHTALYWYRQSLGQGPEFLIYFQGTGAADDSGLPNDRFFAVRPEGSVSTLKIQRTERGDSAVYLCASSFPNREPGGNTIYFGEGSWLTVV.

J is TRBJ2-3 and V is TRBV6-1, with TRBD2 as a possible D gene (6 bases). CDR1 is MNHNS, CDR2 SASEGT, per germline. Trimming pared 2 bases from V and 6 bases from J, leaving 18 bases between. The CDR3 extends over 16 amino acids. The CDR3 here is CASSEWTTYTWDTQYF. In nucleotides, the CDR3 is TGTGCCAGCAGTGAATGGACTACCTACACATGGGATACGCAGTATTTT.

This sequence joins TRBV4-3 and TRBJ2-1; 7 bases map to TRBD2. Losses at the gene ends were 0 bases for V and 8 bases for J; bases not matched to a gene: 13. The CDR3 contains 17 residues. Germline V gene data show CDR1 as LGHNA and CDR2 as YSLEER. The CDR3 DNA is TGCGCCAGCAGCCAAGAACCCGCGGGAGAGGTAGGGGATGAGCAGTTCTTC. Its protein is CASSQEPAGEVGDEQFF.

The chain combines TRBV4-1 with TRBJ1-1; D is unresolved. The CDR3 has 17 amino acids. The germline gives CDR1 MGHRA, CDR2 YSYEKL. V was clipped by 5 bases and J by 0 bases, with 19 bases between them. Written as DNA, the CDR3 is TGCGCCAGCAGCAAAGTTGAGGATGGACGGCTGAACACTGAAGCTTTCTTT. This encodes CASSKVEDGRLNTEAFF.

By sample fraction, this clonotype is large (0.1 to 1%). The rearrangement joins TRBV15 to TRBJ1-6; D call uncertain. Germline V gene sequence: CDR1 LNHNV, CDR2 YYDKDF (reference sequence). CDR3 length: 13 residues. V lost 1 base to trimming and J lost 8 bases, with 6 bases between them. In DNA form, the CDR3 reads TGTGCCACCAGCAGAGCAGAATATTCACCCCTCCACTTT. Translating gives CATSRAEYSPLHF.